One and the same sample provided the 8 T cell receptor beta chains below, sequenced in a study of identifying expanded T cells in peripheral blood. Measured with immunoSEQ multiplex PCR; TCRdb has only the in-frame clones, and not every one. This table holds 100,000 or so clones, roughly nine tenths found once. Sequenced: blood. The receptors were gathered from a person aged 18 to 75 in good health.

The sample holds a few counts of this clone. The rearrangement links TRBV4-1 to TRBJ2-1; TRBD2 agrees at 13 bases. Germline CDR1 and CDR2: MGHRA and YSYEKL. V lost 4 bases and J lost 8; bases outside the gene matches: 14. The CDR3 runs 18 residues. DNA for the CDR3: TGCGCCAGCAGCCCCCGAACTAGCGGGGGGGCGTATAGGGATGAGCAGTTCTTC. It specifies CASSPRTSGGAYRDEQFF.

In DNA form, the CDR3 reads TGTGCCAGCAGCTTTAAGGACAGTTGGAATAGCAATCAGCCCCAGCATTTT. This gives the protein CASSFKDSWNSNQPQHF. V usage is TRBV5-8 and J usage is TRBJ1-5; a weak D match, TRBD1 (6 bases). CDR3 length: 17 amino acids. V was clipped by 2 bases and J by 0 bases, with 15 bases between them. CDR1 and CDR2 from the germline V gene are SGHTS and YDEGEE. The full variable domain, in which reference TRBV5-8 and TRBJ1-5 provide the parts outside the CDR3, is EAGVTQSPTHLIKTRGQQATLRCSPISGHTSVYWYQQALGLGLQFLLWYDEGEERNRGNFPPRFSGRQFPNYSSELNVNALELEDSALYLCASSFKDSWNSNQPQHFGDGTRLSIL.

The rearrangement joins TRBV6-1 to TRBJ2-7; D is ambiguous. The CDR3 is 10 amino acids. V lost 4 bases and J lost 4, with 2 bases in between. The germline V gene has CDR1 MNHNS and CDR2 SASEGT. DNA for the CDR3: TGTGCCAGCAGTGTATACGAGCAGTACTTC. Translated: CASSVYEQYF.

The chain couples TRBV7-8 to TRBJ1-1; no reliable D call. Trimming stripped 1 base from V and 0 bases from J, with 6 bases between. This CDR3 has 14 amino acids. The germline gives CDR1 SGHVS, CDR2 FQNEAQ. This chain's CDR3 is CASSLGRVNTEAFF. In DNA, the CDR3 is TGTGCCAGCAGCTTAGGGCGGGTGAACACTGAAGCTTTCTTT.

The chain couples TRBV5-1 to TRBJ2-7; TRBD1 aligns across 9 bases. J lost 1 base, V lost 0 bases, and 2 bases had no gene match. Germline CDR1 SGHRS, CDR2 YFSETQ. This CDR3 is 15 amino acids long. This chain's CDR3 is CASSLGTGASYEQYF. The CDR3 bases are TGCGCCAGCAGCTTGGGGACAGGGGCTTCCTACGAGCAGTACTTC.

The J gene is TRBJ2-7, the V gene TRBV5-1, with D unresolved. V dropped 0 bases and J dropped 2 bases, with 6 bases sitting between them. Germline-derived CDR1 and CDR2 are SGHRS and YFSETQ. This CDR3 region has 13 residues. The CDR3 loop reads CASSLAGTYEQYF. The CDR3 region has the DNA TGCGCCAGCAGCTTGGCCGGTACCTACGAGCAGTACTTC.

V usage is TRBV9 and J usage is TRBJ2-2, with D perhaps given as TRBD1 or TRBD2 (7 bases each). The V gene's germline CDR1 is SGDLS and CDR2 YYNGEE. Trimming cost V 0 bases and J 0 bases, with 15 bases left between them. The CDR3 has 18 amino acids. In nucleotides, the CDR3 is TGTGCCAGCAGCGTAGGTGTCGGGGGGACAGCGAACACCGGGGAGCTGTTTTTT. Protein sequence: CASSVGVGGTANTGELFF.

The chain recombines TRBV5-1 with TRBJ2-5, with 8 nucleotides matching TRBD2. This CDR3 spans 15 amino acids. V shed 3 bases, J shed 2 bases, and the junction held 6 bases outside the gene matches. Germline-derived CDR1 and CDR2 are SGHRS and YFSETQ. CDR3 protein: CASSSGGGQQETQYF. The DNA of the CDR3 is TGCGCCAGCAGCTCCGGGGGGGGACAACAAGAGACCCAGTACTTC.